This entry lists 32 T cell receptor beta chains sequenced from one sample in a study of cytomegalovirus exposure and HLA in healthy donors. With 60 Vbeta and 13 Jbeta primers, the PCR was carried out. Here immunoSEQ multiplex PCR was the method, and the copy in TCRdb shows in-frame clones only, minus some. The table lists approximately 180,000 clones, around nine tenths of them singletons. The specimen was PBMCs. Receptors were obtained from a young woman in good health and CMV-seronegative.

This clone was seen a few times. V usage is TRBV4-3 and J usage is TRBJ2-1, with 8 bases lining up with TRBD1. CDR3 length equals 13 residues. Germline assignment: CDR1 LGHNA and CDR2 YSLEER. Trimming at V came to 4 bases and at J to 10 bases, leaving 6 bases not matched to a gene. This chain's CDR3 is CASSRGQGREQFF. In DNA, the CDR3 is TGCGCCAGCAGCCGCGGACAGGGACGAGAGCAGTTCTTC.

The chain employs TRBV30 and TRBJ2-3, with D possibly matching TRBD2 (6 bases). Trimming took off 7 bases at V and 0 bases at J, with 11 bases between the two ends. The CDR3 consists of 13 residues. Germline values: CDR1 GTSNPN, CDR2 SVGIG (reference sequence). The CDR3 here is CALRGPSTDTQYF. The CDR3 DNA reads TGTGCCTTGCGGGGTCCTAGCACAGATACGCAGTATTTT.

V gene TRBV10-3 combines with J gene TRBJ2-2; maybe TRBD2 (6 bases). Between the trimmed V and J ends, which lost 6 bases and 7 bases, there was a span of 12 bases. This CDR3 has 13 residues. Germline V gene sequence: CDR1 ENHRY, CDR2 SYGVKD. The CDR3 nucleotides are TGTGCCATCAGGGACTATGGGAACGGGGAGCTGTTTTTT. Encoded protein: CAIRDYGNGELFF.

The chain employs TRBV5-6 and TRBJ1-6; 7 nucleotides align to TRBD1. The CDR3 runs 16 residues. V lost 4 bases to trimming and J lost 6 bases; unmatched junction nucleotides: 10. CDR1 is SGHDT, CDR2 YYEEEE, per germline. CDR3 region: CASSPFDRAGNSPLHF. In DNA, the CDR3 is TGTGCCAGCAGCCCATTCGACAGGGCGGGTAATTCACCCCTCCACTTT. The full variable domain, in which reference TRBV5-6 and TRBJ1-6 provide the parts outside the CDR3, is DAGVTQSPTHLIKTRGQQVTLRCSPKSGHDTVSWYQQALGQGPQFIFQYYEEEERQRGNFPDRFSGHQFPNYSSELNVNALLLGDSALYLCASSPFDRAGNSPLHFGNGTRLTVT.

As DNA, the CDR3 is TGTGCCAGCAGTGAGAGGGAGACCCAGTACTTC. Residues: CASSERETQYF. The chain links TRBV6-1 to TRBJ2-5, with D hard to call. Per the germline V gene, CDR1 is MNHNS and CDR2 is SASEGT. This CDR3 has 11 residues. Deletions cut 3 bases from V and 5 bases from J, with 4 bases between.

The rearrangement joins TRBV30 to TRBJ1-1, with 8 bases fitting TRBD1. The V gene end was trimmed by 2 bases and the J gene end by 2 bases; junction bases not matched to a gene: 4. Germline CDR1 is GTSNPN and CDR2 is SVGIG (reference sequence). The CDR3 runs to 14 residues. CDR3 DNA: TGTGCCTGGAGTCTGGGACAGGTAAACACTGAAGCTTTCTTT. It translates to CAWSLGQVNTEAFF.

This clone appeared a few times. The CDR3: CASSELPLDPAGTQYF. CDR3 DNA sequence: TGTGCCAGCAGCGAGCTACCACTAGATCCAGCAGGTACGCAGTATTTT. The chain joins TRBV7-9 to TRBJ2-3; TRBD2 might be the D (5 bases). Per the germline V gene, CDR1 is SEHNR and CDR2 is FQNEAQ (reference sequence). The CDR3 spans 16 residues. V was cut by 5 bases and J by 8 bases, with 23 bases left in between.

The V call is TRBV6-6, the J call TRBJ2-2; TRBD1 might be the D (6 bases). Trimming stripped 10 bases from V and 3 bases from J, with 12 bases between. Germline CDR1 reads MNHNY; CDR2 reads SVGAGI (reference sequence). CDR3 length: 13 residues. This CDR3 is CAIRGQDTGELFF. The CDR3, as DNA: TGTGCCATCAGGGGTCAGGACACCGGGGAGCTGTTTTTT.

The gene calls are TRBV11-2 and TRBJ1-5; TRBD1 matches at 12 bases. Looked up from germline, CDR1 is SGHAT and CDR2 is FQNNGV. Germline trimming cut 4 bases from V and 7 bases from J; bases unmatched to any gene: 5. The CDR3 has 15 residues. The CDR3 DNA sequence: TGTGCCAGCAGCTCGGGACAGGGGGCAAGACAGCCCCAGCATTTT. Amino acid sequence: CASSSGQGARQPQHF.

The V and J genes are TRBV7-9 and TRBJ1-2, with D possibly TRBD1 on 5 matching bases. Trimming took 5 bases from V and 1 from J, leaving 11 bases between them. There are 14 residues in the CDR3. Germline CDR1 SEHNR, CDR2 FQNEAQ (reference sequence). Here the CDR3 DNA reads TGTGCCAGCAGCCCTCCGGACAATAACTATGGCTACACCTTC. This codes for CASSPPDNNYGYTF. Together with reference TRBV7-9 and TRBJ1-2, the CDR3 gives the full variable domain: DTGVSQNPRHKITKRGQNVTFRCDPISEHNRLYWYRQTLGQGPEFLTYFQNEAQLEKSRLLSDRFSAERPKGSFSTLEIQRTEQGDSAMYLCASSPPDNNYGYTFGSGTRLTVV.

This chain joins TRBV6-5 and TRBJ2-5; D not certain. Trimming left V 7 bases short and J 5 bases short, with 20 bases between. Germline CDR1 MNHEY, CDR2 SVGAGI. This CDR3 contains 15 residues. As DNA, the CDR3 is TGTGCCAGCAAAAATCTTTTGGGCCTCGCGGAGACCCAGTACTTC. Its translation is CASKNLLGLAETQYF.

The chain recombines TRBV6-1 with TRBJ1-2, with D maybe TRBD1 (6 bases). CDR1 MNHNS and CDR2 SASEGT come from the germline V gene. V was pared by 3 bases and J by 5 bases, with 19 bases between. The length of the CDR3 is 16 residues. CDR3: CASSEYSAGVRYGYTF. The CDR3 DNA reads as TGTGCCAGCAGTGAGTACTCGGCAGGGGTTCGATATGGCTACACCTTC.

V gene TRBV4-1 combines with J gene TRBJ2-1, with D tentatively TRBD2 (6 bases). The germline gives CDR1 MGHRA, CDR2 YSYEKL. V lost 1 base to trimming and J lost 10 bases, with 14 bases between them. This CDR3 spans 14 amino acids. This chain's CDR3 is CASSQVGSGEEQFF. DNA for the CDR3: TGCGCCAGCAGCCAAGTGGGGTCGGGGGAAGAGCAGTTCTTC.

The gene calls are TRBV21-1 and TRBJ2-7; the table's D call of TRBD1 was not tested on the DNA. TRBV21-1 is a known pseudogene. CDR3 size: 13 residues. CDR3 residues: CASSTGFPYEQYF. The DNA of the CDR3 is TGTGCCAGCAGCACAGGGTTCCCCTACGAGCAGTACTTC.

V usage is TRBV4-2 and J usage is TRBJ2-5, with 13 bases lining up with TRBD2. Germline V CDR1 and CDR2: LGHNA, YNFKEQ. V was pared by 4 bases and J by 2 bases, with 4 bases of the junction left unmatched. The CDR3 consists of 16 residues. CDR3 DNA sequence: TGTGCCAGCAGCCCAGGGACTAGCGGGGAACAAGAGACCCAGTACTTC. It encodes CASSPGTSGEQETQYF.

The chain combines TRBV2 with TRBJ2-2, with 8 bases aligning to TRBD1. Germline-derived CDR1 and CDR2 are SNHLY and FYNNEI. With 4 bases clipped from V and 3 bases from J, the junction kept 4 bases outside the gene matches. The CDR3 is made up of 15 amino acids. CDR3: CASSVGTGHTGELFF. Written as DNA, the CDR3 is TGTGCCAGCAGTGTTGGGACAGGCCACACCGGGGAGCTGTTTTTT.

The chain employs TRBV6-5 and TRBJ1-1; a possible D gene is TRBD1 (5 bases). Trimming stripped 2 bases from V and 3 bases from J, with 7 bases between. CDR1 and CDR2 (germline): MNHEY, SVGAGI. The CDR3 length is 13 residues. The CDR3 reads CASSYDRYTEAFF. The CDR3 DNA reads as TGTGCCAGCAGTTACGACAGATACACTGAAGCTTTCTTT.

J is TRBJ2-1 and V is TRBV5-1, with D tentatively TRBD2 (6 bases). CDR3 length: 15 residues. CDR1 and CDR2 (germline): SGHRS, YFSETQ. The V and J ends lost 0 bases and 5 bases respectively, with 12 bases between them. In DNA form, the CDR3 reads TGCGCCAGCAGCTTGGGTGGGACTTCTGACAATGAGCAGTTCTTC. This translates into CASSLGGTSDNEQFF. The full variable domain, in which reference TRBV5-1 and TRBJ2-1 provide the parts outside the CDR3, is KAGVTQTPRYLIKTRGQQVTLSCSPISGHRSVSWYQQTPGQGLQFLFEYFSETQRNKGNFPGRFSGRQFSNSRSEMNVSTLELGDSALYLCASSLGGTSDNEQFFGPGTRLTVL.

V is TRBV27 and J is TRBJ2-3; 8 positions match TRBD2. Looked up from germline, CDR1 is MNHEY and CDR2 is SMNVEV (reference sequence). V lost 6 bases to trimming and J lost 3 bases; unmatched junction nucleotides: 2. The CDR3 sequence is 13 residues long. CDR3 amino acids: CASRASGTDTQYF. Written as DNA, the CDR3 is TGTGCCAGCAGGGCTAGCGGGACAGATACGCAGTATTTT.

The gene calls are TRBV29-1 and TRBJ1-1; D possibly corresponds to TRBD1 (6 bases). Germline-derived CDR1 and CDR2 are SQVTM and ANQGSEA. The CDR3 spans 14 residues. Trimming took 1 base from V and 5 from J, leaving 14 bases between them. The CDR3 region has the DNA TGCAGCGTTGAAGGAAGGGGGGGGGAGACTGAAGCTTTCTTT. Protein product: CSVEGRGGETEAFF.

This clone was seen only once. This chain connects TRBV27 to TRBJ2-5; 8 bases fit TRBD2. Germline values: CDR1 MNHEY, CDR2 SMNVEV (reference sequence). With 3 bases clipped from V and 5 bases from J, the junction kept 5 bases outside the gene matches. The CDR3 has 14 amino acids. The CDR3 region is CASSFAGGGETQYF. The CDR3 DNA reads as TGTGCCAGCAGTTTTGCGGGAGGTGGGGAGACCCAGTACTTC.

The gene calls are TRBV18 and TRBJ2-7; perhaps TRBD2 as D (6 bases). This CDR3 region has 16 residues. From germline, CDR1 is KGHSH and CDR2 LQKENI. The germline V and J ends were trimmed by 3 bases and 1 base, with 16 bases remaining between them. The CDR3 loop is CASSPNTAGLSYEQYF. DNA of the CDR3: TGTGCCAGCTCACCTAACACTGCGGGACTTTCCTACGAGCAGTACTTC.

This chain joins TRBV2 and TRBJ2-3, with a possible D match to TRBD1 (6 bases). CDR1 SNHLY and CDR2 FYNNEI come from the germline V gene. The V gene lost 3 bases and the J gene lost 4 bases, with 23 bases spanning the gap. This CDR3 contains 18 residues. The chain's CDR3 is CASSDPGQSPYMPDTQYF. DNA of the CDR3: TGTGCCAGCAGTGATCCCGGACAGTCGCCCTACATGCCAGATACGCAGTATTTT. Full variable domain (remainder filled in from reference TRBV2 and TRBJ2-3): EPEVTQTPSHQVTQMGQEVILRCVPISNHLYFYWYRQILGQKVEFLVSFYNNEISEKSEIFDDQFSVERPDGSNFTLKIRSTKLEDSAMYFCASSDPGQSPYMPDTQYFGPGTRLTVL.

The chain carries TRBV29-1 and TRBJ1-2; no definite D call. CDR3 length: 13 residues. Looked up from germline, CDR1 is SQVTM and CDR2 is ANQGSEA. V was cut by 2 bases and J by 0 bases, with 7 bases left in between. CDR3 coding DNA: TGCAGCGTTGAAACGGGTTCTAACTATGGCTACACCTTC. It translates to CSVETGSNYGYTF.

The J gene is TRBJ2-6, the V gene TRBV7-9; a possible D gene is TRBD1 (6 bases). The CDR3 consists of 17 residues. With 5 bases removed from V and 0 bases from J, the gap between germline ends came to 14 bases. Germline CDR1 is SEHNR and CDR2 is FQNEAQ (reference sequence). The CDR3 DNA reads TGTGCCAGCAGCCTAGGGACACATAGCTCTGGGGCCAACGTCCTGACTTTC. Translation: CASSLGTHSSGANVLTF.

The chain joins TRBV5-5 to TRBJ1-4; D gene uncertain. The CDR3 spans 14 residues. CDR1 and CDR2 from the germline V gene are SGHKS and YYEKEE (reference sequence). V was cut by 4 bases and J by 4 bases, with 11 bases left in between. The CDR3 loop is CASSRARGNEKLFF. The CDR3, as DNA: TGTGCCAGCAGCCGCGCACGGGGTAATGAAAAACTGTTTTTT. Together with reference TRBV5-5 and TRBJ1-4, the CDR3 gives the full variable domain: DAGVTQSPTHLIKTRGQQVTLRCSPISGHKSVSWYQQVLGQGPQFIFQYYEKEERGRGNFPDRFSARQFPNYSSELNVNALLLGDSALYLCASSRARGNEKLFFGSGTQLSVL.

The rearrangement uses TRBV14 and TRBJ1-4; no firm D call. The germline V gene encodes CDR1 SGHDN and CDR2 FVKESK. The CDR3 runs 15 residues. Trimming stripped 2 bases from V and 8 bases from J, with 15 bases between. The CDR3 loop reads CASSQYGPLSEKLFF. For the CDR3, the DNA is TGTGCCAGCAGCCAATATGGGCCTTTAAGCGAAAAACTGTTTTTT.

This chain links TRBV6-5 with TRBJ2-7; 9 bases agree with TRBD1. This CDR3 spans 15 amino acids. The ends lost 0 bases at V and 4 bases at J; junction bases unmatched: 4. Germline V CDR1 and CDR2: MNHEY, SVGAGI. CDR3 DNA: TGTGCCAGCAGTTACTCGGGACAGGGACAGTACGAGCAGTACTTC. This codes for CASSYSGQGQYEQYF.

This clone has more than one count but fewer than ten. V is TRBV25-1 and J is TRBJ2-2; maybe TRBD1 (6 bases). This CDR3 region has 18 residues. Germline CDR1 MGHDK, CDR2 SYGVNS. V gave up 5 bases and J gave up 5 bases, with 24 bases separating them. CDR3 sequence reads: CASSSPGKGVIGTGELFF. The CDR3 DNA reads TGTGCCAGCAGTTCCCCCGGAAAGGGGGTAATCGGGACCGGGGAGCTGTTTTTT.

This chain connects TRBV18 to TRBJ2-1; TRBD2 matches 10 bases. The CDR3 runs to 19 residues. J lost 3 bases, V lost 2 bases, and 13 bases had no gene match. Germline-derived CDR1 and CDR2 are KGHSH and LQKENI. CDR3 DNA: TGTGCCAGCTCACCAATGGGATTAGCGGGAGGCCTAAACTACAATGAGCAGTTCTTC. Protein product: CASSPMGLAGGLNYNEQFF.

This clone was observed a handful of times. V is TRBV7-2 and J is TRBJ1-1; 8 bases line up with TRBD1. The CDR3 spans 14 residues. With 2 bases clipped from V and 4 bases from J, the junction kept 3 bases outside the gene matches. Germline V gene lookup returns CDR1 SGHTA and CDR2 FQGNSA. Here the CDR3 reads CASSLQGASTEAFF. CDR3 bases: TGTGCCAGCAGCTTACAGGGGGCGAGCACTGAAGCTTTCTTT.

The chain couples TRBV30 to TRBJ1-2, with 7 bases lining up with TRBD1. The CDR3 totals 14 residues. Germline V gives CDR1 GTSNPN, CDR2 SVGIG (reference sequence). V trimming: 2 bases; J trimming: 5 bases; junction bases outside the gene matches: 8. The CDR3 coding sequence is TGTGCCTGGAGTTTAGGGACAGCGCTTTATGGCTACACCTTC. Translating it yields CAWSLGTALYGYTF.